The clone carrying this T cell receptor beta chain has only a few counts. Antigen unknown. The use of previously described methods and listed TCR primers produced the bulk TCR libraries. TCRdb independently ran MiXCR on the PCR reads; one entry per CDR3 protein. The sample holds about 630,000 distinct CDR3 sequences, roughly 23% seen once. RNA fractions of 10%, 30% or 50% and roughly 19,000 to 1,100,000 sorted cells were the source of naive CD8 libraries. CDR1 and CDR2 from the germline V gene are PRHDT and FYEKMQ (reference sequence). The CDR3 length is 13 residues. With 4 bases removed from V and 4 bases from J, the gap between germline ends came to 10 bases. The data belong to a study of molecular identifiers for immune sequencing clone quantification. Study results and caveats: Clonotypes surpassing 20 RNA copies contained over 97% of effector molecules, versus under 1% in naive cells.

The source is a human donor in good health. Some libraries in this study had Jurkat cell RNA spiked in. The sequenced sample consisted of naive CD8+ T cells from blood, with Jurkat cell RNA spiked in. Documented subset: FACS-sorted CD8+CD4-CCR7+CD45RA+ naive T cells. The chain couples TRBV13 to TRBJ1-1, with no clear D. CDR3 in amino acids: CASSSERGTEAFF. For the CDR3, the DNA is TGTGCCAGCAGCTCGGAACGGGGCACTGAAGCTTTCTTT.